Below are 4 T cell receptor beta chains sequenced from a single sample in a study of long-term antiretroviral therapy in people with HIV (dated by TCRdb to the early 2020s). The immunoSEQ hsTCRB v3.0 assay was used at survey level resolution to sequence the TRB variable region. As stored in TCRdb, this immuneACCESS dataset retains in-frame rearrangements with V and J assigned. A fraction of the clones does not appear; measured against another copy, unresolved V genes explain less than half of the discrepancy, and the remainder lacks a known reason. A total of about 24,000 clones appear in this sample, 85% to 90% of them only once. The ten largest clones represent around 6.8% of the sample. The sample was unsorted PBMCs, taken 1.8 years before starting antiretroviral therapy. The receptors come from a woman aged 25 to 39 with HIV.

The chain is built from TRBV19 and TRBJ1-2; no clear D. Germline V gives CDR1 LNHDA, CDR2 SQIVND (reference sequence). V was clipped by 3 bases and J by 8 bases, with 13 bases between them. CDR3 length equals 13 residues. The CDR3 here is CASSMSVSWGYTF. The CDR3 nucleotides read TGTGCCAGTAGTATGAGTGTTTCGTGGGGCTACACCTTC.

The V call is TRBV19, the J call TRBJ1-5, with 11 nucleotides matching TRBD1. Germline-derived CDR1 and CDR2 are LNHDA and SQIVND (reference sequence). V gave up 5 bases and J gave up 0 bases; unmatched junction bases: 9. There are 18 residues in the CDR3. CDR3 amino acids: CASSVTGTGGGSNQPQHF. For the CDR3, the DNA is TGTGCCAGTAGTGTTACCGGGACAGGGGGAGGTAGCAATCAGCCCCAGCATTTT.

V usage is TRBV11-3 and J usage is TRBJ2-1, with 8 bases that match TRBD1. The V and J ends lost 5 bases and 10 bases, in that order; junction bases with no gene match: 4. This CDR3 has 12 residues. Per germline, CDR1 SGHNT and CDR2 YENEEA. The chain's CDR3 is CASSLGQGEQFF. The CDR3 coding sequence is TGTGCCAGCAGCCTAGGACAGGGAGAGCAGTTCTTC. Full variable domain (rest looked up from reference TRBV11-3 and TRBJ2-1): EAGVVQSPRYKIIEKKQPVAFWCNPISGHNTLYWYLQNLGQGPELLIRYENEEAVDDSQLPKDRFSAERLKGVDSTLKIQPAELGDSAVYLCASSLGQGEQFFGPGTRLTVL.

The CDR3: CASTGSGELFF. The CDR3 region has the DNA TGCGCCAGCACAGGTTCCGGGGAGCTGTTTTTT. The J gene is TRBJ2-2, the V gene TRBV5-1; D is unclear. The germline gives CDR1 SGHRS, CDR2 YFSETQ. V was cut by 6 bases and J by 6 bases, with 6 bases left in between. There are 11 residues in the CDR3.